Included here is one T cell receptor beta chain sequence, with context. No antigen is known for it. No clone much larger than this one lies a single base away; base qualities are absent. This sample stems from a study of blood T cell repertoires in COVID-19 (TCRdb year 2020). For the study in its entirety: Samples from collaborators originated in the United States, Italy and Spain and spanned both the acute and convalescent phases of COVID-19. A freely available public database, intended as a resource for researchers studying the immune response to SARS-CoV-2, is where the repertoires were released. HLA class I and class II types, where available, came from metadata supplied by the sample provider rather than from assay-based typing. The samples were drawn from the first 160 participants of the ongoing ImmuneRACE study and from over a thousand subjects provided by 6 global collaborators. Nearly every sample came with metadata listing a de-identified subject ID, COVID-19 status, age in years and sex. The prospective study material was composed of cDNA or gDNA derived from T cells, B-cell-depleted T cells, or PBMCs. Deeply sampled blood TCRbeta repertoires from subjects exposed to, actively infected with, or recovered from COVID-19 were included in the dataset.

Overall results and qualifications from the work: How much clinical and demographic metadata was included differed by source and by participant, and the metadata was provided uncurated.

The immunoSEQ Assay, a bias-controlled multiplex PCR, was used to amplify TCRbeta CDR3 regions from genomic DNA. In the authors' own workflow: The number of nucleated cells in each sample was estimated by amplification of reference gene primers within the assay. To quantify the absolute abundance of each unique TCRbeta CDR3 rearrangement, sequence reads were collapsed and filtered. For each sample, productive Simpson clonality was calculated by taking the square root of Simpson's diversity index across productive rearrangements. As stored in TCRdb, this immuneACCESS dataset retains in-frame rearrangements with V and J assigned. A fraction of the clones does not appear; measured against another copy, unresolved V genes explain less than half of the discrepancy, and the remainder lacks a known reason. That table gives V, J and clone size, and the DNA gave D and trimming. This sample holds over 120,000 clones; about four fifths were observed only once. In total, the top ten clones hold roughly 9.2% of the sample.

V was cut back by 6 bases and J by 1 base, leaving a gap of 18 bases between them. From the germline V gene (reference sequence), CDR1 is WNHNN and CDR2 is SYGVQD. CDR3 length: 17 amino acids, cysteine to phenylalanine. Solely the CDR3 DNA is kept, with 51 bases framed from the first base. In the prospective study, participants were 18 to 89 years old, resided in about two dozen geographic areas of the United States, and were enrolled through a virtual design. To assign participants to cohorts, the prospective study relied on clinical history that participants themselves reported in a screening survey and a study questionnaire. ImmuneRACE Cohort 3 recovered participants were defined by two consecutive negative NP/OP PCR tests, healthcare professional clearance, or symptom resolution. Mobile phlebotomists in the prospective study collected whole blood, serum and a nasopharyngeal or oropharyngeal swab from every participant. Additional blood draws and questionnaires over an approximately 2-month period could optionally be provided by prospective study participants. Before DNA extraction, blood samples from the prospective study were shipped at room temperature or frozen.

The chain joins TRBV10-1 to TRBJ2-2; tentative D gene TRBD2, with 5 bases matching. Material for sequencing was PBMCs or T cells enriched from blood (not recorded which). This clonotype originated in a middle-aged man who had recovered from COVID-19. The CDR3 loop reads CASSPMTGRMNTGELFF. The DNA reads as follows: TGCGCCAGCAGCCCGATGACGGGGAGAATGAACACCGGGGAGCTGTTTTTT.